The 20 T cell receptor beta chains in this list originate from one sample, sequenced in a study of T cell repertoires in cytomegalovirus infection. MiXCR was run by TCRdb on the reads, yielding one entry per CDR3 protein. In the table there are fewer than 1,000,000 distinct CDR3 sequences, around 30% of which are singletons. These TCRs are of unknown antigen specificity. Sequencing used cultured CD8+ T cells from PBMCs, obtained from culture after CMV antigen stimulation. The receptors stem from a human donor in good health (CMV status not recorded). Some clones in this sample may be carry-over from other donors' samples.

The V and J genes are TRBV4-1 and TRBJ1-5; TRBD1 might be the D (5 bases). V was shortened by 7 bases and J by 0 bases, with 10 bases between the two germline ends. Germline V gene lookup returns CDR1 MGHRA and CDR2 YSYEKL. The CDR3 loop spans 14 amino acids. CDR3 sequence (DNA): TGCGCCAGCAACCAGGGAATTAGCAATCAGCCCCAGCATTTT. Residues: CASNQGISNQPQHF.

V usage is TRBV4-1 and J usage is TRBJ2-2; weak D call: TRBD1 (6 bases). CDR3 size: 17 residues. CDR1 and CDR2 (germline): MGHRA, YSYEKL. The V end was cut by 0 bases, the J end by 4 bases, with 15 bases between. The CDR3 bases are TGCGCCAGCAGCCAAGAGGGGGCGGCCAGAAGCACCGGGGAGCTGTTTTTT. It yields the protein CASSQEGAARSTGELFF.

This clonotype was picked up many times. The rearrangement links TRBV7-6 to TRBJ1-1, with a possible D match to TRBD1 (6 bases). V was cut by 1 base and J by 5 bases, with 14 bases left in between. Germline V gene lookup returns CDR1 SGHVS and CDR2 FNYEAQ. The CDR3 runs 15 residues. The CDR3 loop reads CASSLEAGAGTEAFF. The CDR3 bases are TGTGCCAGCAGCTTAGAAGCAGGGGCGGGGACTGAAGCTTTCTTT.

The sample holds a few counts of this clonotype. The rearrangement links TRBV6-2 or TRBV6-3 to TRBJ2-3; 11 positions match TRBD2. Unmatched junction bases numbered 19, after V lost 5 bases and J lost 3 bases. CDR1 is MNHEY, CDR2 SVGEGT, per germline. This CDR3 is built from 20 residues. The CDR3 region has the DNA TGTGCCAGCAGTAGTTATAGTAGCGGGGGGGCCCGTTCTCCAACAGATACGCAGTATTTT. It specifies CASSSYSSGGARSPTDTQYF.

This chain uses TRBV4-3 with TRBJ1-2; 8 bases are shared with TRBD1. J was trimmed by 2 bases and V by 0 bases; bases with no gene match: 5. Germline CDR1 is LGHNA and CDR2 is YSLEER. CDR3 length: 16 amino acids. The CDR3 DNA reads TGCGCCAGCAGCCAAGATTGGCAGGGGGCAAACTATGGCTACACCTTC. As protein: CASSQDWQGANYGYTF.

This chain uses TRBV5-5 with TRBJ2-1, with a possible D match to TRBD2 (5 bases). V shed 4 bases and J shed 5 bases, with 13 bases lying between them. CDR1 is SGHKS, CDR2 YYEKEE, per germline (reference sequence). The CDR3 loop spans 14 amino acids. The CDR3 here is CASSLERVHNEQFF. As DNA, the CDR3 is TGTGCCAGCAGCCTTGAGAGGGTGCACAATGAGCAGTTCTTC. Using reference TRBV5-5 and TRBJ2-1 for the parts outside the CDR3, the full variable domain is DAGVTQSPTHLIKTRGQQVTLRCSPISGHKSVSWYQQVLGQGPQFIFQYYEKEERGRGNFPDRFSARQFPNYSSELNVNALLLGDSALYLCASSLERVHNEQFFGPGTRLTVL.

Only one count was recorded for this clonotype. V is TRBV4-1 and J is TRBJ1-1; possible D gene TRBD1, 5 bases. The CDR3 totals 14 residues. Germline CDR1 is MGHRA and CDR2 is YSYEKL. Deletions cut 3 bases from V and 1 base from J, with 9 bases between. CDR3 DNA sequence: TGCGCCAGCAGCCACGACAGTTCGAACACTGAAGCTTTCTTT. It yields the protein CASSHDSSNTEAFF.

This chain connects TRBV7-3 to TRBJ2-1; 10 bases fit TRBD2. CDR1 and CDR2 from the germline V gene are SGHTA and FQGTGA. This CDR3 contains 15 residues. Trimming took 5 bases from V and 4 from J; bases not matched to a gene: 5. Here the CDR3 reads CASSTVAGGYNEQFF. The CDR3 DNA sequence: TGTGCCAGCAGCACCGTAGCGGGGGGTTACAATGAGCAGTTCTTC.

This clonotype appeared once. This sequence joins TRBV4-3 and TRBJ1-1; D is perhaps TRBD1 (6 bases). CDR3 length equals 14 residues. Per the germline V gene, CDR1 is LGHNA and CDR2 is YSLEER. Trimming took off 6 bases at V and 3 bases at J, with 14 bases between the two ends. CDR3 residues: CASRDSLYYTEAFF. The DNA for the CDR3 is TGCGCCAGCAGGGACAGCCTATACTACACTGAAGCTTTCTTT.

The sample holds a few counts of this clonotype. The chain has TRBV5-4 and TRBJ1-6, with unresolved D. Germline CDR1 reads SGHNT; CDR2 reads YYREEE (reference sequence). Trimming stripped 1 base from V and 4 bases from J, with 3 bases between. The CDR3 length is 13 residues. The CDR3 bases are TGTGCCAGCAGCTTGTATTATAATTCACCCCTCCACTTT. Residues: CASSLYYNSPLHF.

Worth noting for this clonotype: This may be a read error: a much more frequent sequence differs by one nucleotide. The rearrangement links TRBV7-2 to TRBJ2-1; a weak D match, TRBD2 (6 bases). The CDR3 contains 15 residues. The ends were cut back, 10 bases at V and 12 bases at J, with 28 bases in the middle. Germline values: CDR1 SGHTA, CDR2 FQGNSA. CDR3 sequence (DNA): TGTGCCAACAGTTTAGGGGTAGCGGTTCTCCTGGGGCAGTTCTTC. Its translation is CANSLGVAVLLGQFF.

This clonotype was counted a few times. The V and J genes are TRBV9 and TRBJ2-5; TRBD2 matches at 10 bases. The length of the CDR3 is 15 residues. V lost 3 bases and J lost 4; bases outside the gene matches: 6. CDR1 and CDR2 from the germline V gene are SGDLS and YYNGEE. The CDR3 region is CASSASGGEGETQYF. The DNA for the CDR3 is TGTGCCAGCAGCGCTAGCGGGGGCGAGGGAGAGACCCAGTACTTC.

This clonotype was detected ten times or more. This sequence joins TRBV11-2 and TRBJ2-7; TRBD2 might be the D (5 bases). The V end lost 1 base, the J end lost 1 base, and 8 bases lay between the germline ends. This CDR3 is 14 amino acids long. The germline CDR1 and CDR2 sequences are SGHAT and FQNNGV. The chain's CDR3 is CASSLAPGSYEQYV. The CDR3 coding sequence is TGTGCCAGCAGCTTAGCCCCGGGATCCTACGAGCAGTACGTC.

Ten or more counts support this clonotype. The chain links TRBV7-6 to TRBJ1-2; 7 bases are a match to TRBD1. The length of the CDR3 is 14 residues. CDR1 SGHVS and CDR2 FNYEAQ come from the germline V gene. The V and J ends lost 1 base and 5 bases, in that order; junction bases with no gene match: 4. CDR3 bases: TGTGCCAGCAGCTTAGGGGGACAGCGATATGGCTACACCTTC. Its protein product is CASSLGGQRYGYTF.

The genes are TRBV29-1 and TRBJ1-2; 7 nucleotides agree with TRBD1. The CDR3 has 12 amino acids. Losses at the gene ends were 5 bases for V and 5 bases for J; bases not matched to a gene: 5. Germline CDR1 and CDR2: SQVTM and ANQGSEA. The CDR3 sequence is CSVQSRGYGYTF. In DNA form, the CDR3 reads TGCAGCGTTCAAAGCAGGGGGTATGGCTACACCTTC.

This clonotype was counted at least ten times. V is TRBV7-2 and J is TRBJ2-3; 8 positions agree with TRBD2. After removal of 5 bases from V and 6 bases from J, the junction contained 13 bases not matched to a gene. The CDR3 is made up of 16 amino acids. The V gene's germline CDR1 is SGHTA and CDR2 FQGNSA. CDR3 amino acids: CASSPRLAGGRDTQYF. Written as DNA, the CDR3 is TGTGCCAGCAGCCCGCGCTTGGCGGGGGGCCGGGATACGCAGTATTTT.

Of note for this clonotype: A junction end diverges from the germline sequence, so it may reflect a read error. This chain connects TRBV7-6 to TRBJ1-4, with 7 nucleotides matching TRBD1. The germline V gene encodes CDR1 SGHVS and CDR2 FNYEAQ. The CDR3 extends over 12 amino acids. DNA for the CDR3: TGTGCCAACAGCCTGCGACAGGGTGATCTGTTTTTT. Translation gives CANSLRQGDLFF. Drawing the rest from reference TRBV7-6 and TRBJ1-4, the complete variable domain is GAGVSQSPRYKVTKRGQDVALRCDPISGHVSLYWYRQALGQGPEFLTYFNYEAQQDKSGLPNDRFSAERPEGSISTLTIQRTEQRDSAMYRCANSLRQGDLFFGSGTQLSVL.

The rearrangement joins TRBV20-1 to TRBJ1-1; maybe TRBD1 (6 bases). The CDR3 is made up of 13 amino acids. The V and J ends lost 0 bases and 5 bases respectively, with 10 bases between them. The germline gives CDR1 DFQATT, CDR2 SNEGSKA (reference sequence). The CDR3 coding sequence is TGCAGTGCTAGAGATTGGGGGCAAACTGAAGCTTTCTTT. Its protein product is CSARDWGQTEAFF.

This chain uses TRBV27 with TRBJ2-3; D possibly matches TRBD1 or TRBD2 (6 bases each). Trimming left V 5 bases short and J 4 bases short, with 16 bases between. CDR1 and CDR2 (germline): MNHEY, SMNVEV (reference sequence). This CDR3 has 15 amino acids. CDR3 bases: TGTGCCAGCAGTCTCCTACGGGGGCTACCAGATACGCAGTATTTT. Translation: CASSLLRGLPDTQYF.

The chain joins TRBV5-4 to TRBJ2-7; 8 nucleotides align to TRBD1. The germline gives CDR1 SGHNT, CDR2 YYREEE (reference sequence). The CDR3 covers 11 residues. CDR3 residues: CATWTGLEQYF. CDR3 nucleotides: TGTGCTACCTGGACAGGGCTCGAGCAGTACTTC.